These T cell receptor beta chains were read from a single sample in a study of T cell responses to AZD1222 COVID-19 vaccine. Some clones are missing from TCRdb's copy, which holds only in-frame ones; the method was immunoSEQ multiplex PCR. The sample lists over 80,000 clones, around 91% occurring once. Source: peripheral blood, taken on day 0 of AZD1222 vaccination. Receptors originate from an adult in good health. Both conserved end residues are part of each CDR3. The order of the fields is V gene, clone size, J gene, D gene, CDR3 protein, CDR3 DNA. The D gene is left open where the match is weak. The size field is filled for only some rows; it gives once, few, many or a size class.

TRBV2	NA	TRBJ1-6	NA	CASLRQVTEYSPLHF	TGTGCCTCCCTGAGGCAGGTTACGGAGTATTCACCCCTCCACTTT
TRBV28	NA	TRBJ2-1	NA	CASRRADYYNEQFF	TGTGCCAGTCGTAGGGCGGACTACTACAATGAGCAGTTCTTC
TRBV4-1	once	TRBJ2-5	NA	CASSQPGFQETQYF	TGCGCCAGCAGCCAGCCAGGGTTTCAAGAGACCCAGTACTTC
TRBV5-1	few	TRBJ2-7	TRBD2	CASSFRTSGNYEQYF	TGCGCCAGCAGCTTTCGGACTAGCGGGAACTACGAGCAGTACTTC
TRBV7-2	NA	TRBJ1-1	TRBD1	CASSLGGGRRTEAFF	TGTGCCAGCAGCTTAGGAGGGGGCAGAAGGACTGAAGCTTTCTTT
TRBV5-4	NA	TRBJ1-1	NA	CASSGEVDTEAFF	TGTGCCAGCTCAGGGGAGGTGGACACTGAAGCTTTCTTT
TRBV9	few	TRBJ1-5	NA	CASSALGEQGSIQHF	TGTGCCAGCAGCGCACTGGGAGAACAGGGTTCGATCCAGCATTTT
TRBV2	NA	TRBJ2-7	NA	CASRGTAPRFVGSYEQYF	TGTGCCAGCAGGGGAACGGCACCCCGGTTTGTAGGGAGCTACGAGCAGTACTTC
TRBV6-6	NA	TRBJ1-4	TRBD1	CASSYSQTGGGEKLFF	TGTGCCAGCAGTTACTCCCAGACAGGGGGAGGAGAAAAACTGTTTTTT
TRBV11-2	NA	TRBJ2-1	NA	CASSALQGYNEQFF	TGTGCCAGCAGCGCACTACAGGGATACAATGAGCAGTTCTTC
TRBV18	NA	TRBJ2-7	NA	CASSPPWEDYEQYF	TGTGCCAGCTCACCGCCGTGGGAAGACTACGAGCAGTACTTC
TRBV12-5	NA	TRBJ1-5	NA	CASGLALNQPQHF	TGTGCTAGTGGTTTGGCCCTAAATCAGCCCCAGCATTTT
TRBV3-1/TRBV3-2	NA	TRBJ2-2	NA	CASSQVGVASTGELFF	TGTGCCAGCAGCCAAGTTGGGGTAGCGTCCACCGGGGAGCTGTTTTTT
TRBV5-4	NA	TRBJ2-5	NA	CASSMEVQEETQYF	TGTGCCAGCAGCATGGAGGTGCAGGAGGAGACCCAGTACTTC
TRBV5-1	few	TRBJ2-7	NA	CASSLGQDGDEQYF	TGCGCCAGCAGCTTGGGACAGGATGGGGACGAGCAGTACTTC
TRBV2	few	TRBJ2-7	TRBD1	CASSSGQSSYEQYF	TGTGCCAGCAGCTCGGGACAGTCATCCTACGAGCAGTACTTC
TRBV30	NA	TRBJ1-1	NA	CAWSSIPGTEAFF	TGTGCCTGGAGTTCGATCCCGGGGACTGAAGCTTTCTTT
TRBV4-1	NA	TRBJ1-2	NA	CASSQEGGIGYTF	TGCGCCAGCAGCCAAGAGGGTGGTATTGGCTACACCTTC
TRBV4-3	NA	TRBJ2-1	NA	CASSQVLGELPFF	TGCGCCAGCAGCCAAGTCTTGGGCGAGTTACCCTTCTTC
TRBV4-2	NA	TRBJ2-1	TRBD2	CASSRNLGTSRNEQFF	TGTGCCAGCAGTCGTAATCTAGGGACTAGCAGGAATGAGCAGTTCTTC
TRBV24-1	once	TRBJ2-1	TRBD2	CATSDFSRTSGDFEQFF	TGTGCCACCAGTGATTTCTCCAGGACTAGCGGGGATTTTGAGCAGTTCTTC
TRBV3-1/TRBV3-2	many	TRBJ2-7	NA	CASSMLAYEQYF	TGTGCCAGCAGCATGTTAGCCTACGAGCAGTACTTC
TRBV6-2/TRBV6-3	once	TRBJ1-6	NA	CASSSLAGGANSPLHF	TGTGCCAGCAGTTCTTTGGCAGGTGGAGCAAATTCACCCCTCCACTTT
TRBV29-1	NA	TRBJ2-7	TRBD1	CSVGGTGGAGEQYF	TGCAGCGTTGGCGGGACAGGGGGCGCGGGGGAGCAGTACTTC
TRBV28	NA	TRBJ2-1	TRBD1	CASIGWDRGGDEQFF	TGTGCCAGCATAGGTTGGGACAGGGGGGGAGATGAGCAGTTCTTC
TRBV6-5	once	TRBJ1-6	NA	CASSPRGLPLHF	TGTGCCAGCAGTCCTCGAGGGCTGCCCCTCCACTTT
TRBV3-1/TRBV3-2	NA	TRBJ2-7	TRBD2	CASSQEWGGTGEQYF	TGTGCCAGCAGCCAAGAATGGGGGGGTACGGGCGAGCAGTACTTC
TRBV15	few	TRBJ2-1	NA	CATSSYNEQFF	TGTGCCACCAGCAGCTACAATGAGCAGTTCTTC
TRBV7-7	NA	TRBJ2-2	NA	CASSFGPNTGELFF	TGTGCTAGCAGCTTCGGTCCAAACACCGGGGAGCTGTTTTTT
TRBV27	NA	TRBJ1-6	TRBD1	CASSFSGTGSSPLHF	TGTGCCAGCAGTTTTTCCGGGACAGGGAGTTCACCCCTCCACTTT
TRBV4-2	NA	TRBJ1-4	NA	CASSQEGKGYEKLFF	TGTGCCAGCAGCCAAGAGGGGAAGGGATATGAAAAACTGTTTTTT